The sequence of this T cell receptor beta chain was determined in a study of control samples from healthy donors and cancer patients. The ends lost 8 bases at V and 4 bases at J; junction bases unmatched: 3. This CDR3 contains 13 residues. Germline V gene data show CDR1 as SGHNT and CDR2 as YENEEA. TCRdb's copy holds only in-frame clones and misses some; the assay was immunoSEQ multiplex PCR. The data show 70,000 to 95,000 clones, roughly 90% seen once. The sequencing sample was made of blood. The receptor comes from a woman aged 30 to 39 in good health. The chain carries TRBV11-3 and TRBJ2-1; TRBD1 matches 9 bases. The CDR3: CASGTGPYNEQFF. The DNA of the CDR3 is TGTGCCAGCGGGACAGGGCCATACAATGAGCAGTTCTTC. The full variable domain, rest sourced from reference TRBV11-3 and TRBJ2-1, is EAGVVQSPRYKIIEKKQPVAFWCNPISGHNTLYWYLQNLGQGPELLIRYENEEAVDDSQLPKDRFSAERLKGVDSTLKIQPAELGDSAVYLCASGTGPYNEQFFGPGTRLTVL.